The 18 T cell receptor beta chains below come from one sample, sequenced in a study of metastatic and nonmetastatic thyroid tumors. MiXCR reprocessed the PCR reads for TCRdb. Seen here are about 40,000 clones, less than 20% observed once, and the top ten hold about 3.8%. No patient had received any treatment before thyroid surgery. The sample comprised blood. These receptors all stem from a female donor with papillary thyroid cancer or a benign thyroid nodule (not recorded which). Some clones in this sample may be carry-over from other donors' samples.

This clone came up many times. This chain joins TRBV12-3 or TRBV12-4 and TRBJ2-7, with 7 nucleotides matching TRBD1. The J segment lost 2 bases and the V segment lost 3 bases, leaving 7 bases of the junction unmatched. CDR3 length equals 15 residues. CDR3 protein: CASSFLGTEAYEQYF. As DNA, the CDR3 is TGTGCCAGCAGTTTCCTCGGGACAGAAGCCTACGAGCAGTACTTC.

A few counts support this clone. This chain's CDR3 is CASSLWGRGSEETQYF. The DNA of the CDR3 is TGTGCCAGCAGTTTATGGGGGAGAGGGTCAGAAGAGACCCAGTACTTC. The chain has TRBV6-1 and TRBJ2-5; D might be TRBD1 or TRBD2, each matching 5 bases. This CDR3 contains 16 residues. CDR1 MNHNS and CDR2 SASEGT come from the germline V gene. V was cut by 5 bases and J by 3 bases, with 19 bases left in between.

This clone was picked up many times. The chain is built from TRBV11-1 and TRBJ1-2; 11 nucleotides line up with TRBD1. With V trimmed by 1 base and J by 6 bases, 7 bases remained unmatched. CDR3 size: 16 residues. Germline V gene sequence: CDR1 SGHAT, CDR2 FQDESV (reference sequence). The CDR3 reads CASSLDRTGGANGYTF. The CDR3 DNA follows: TGTGCCAGCAGCTTAGATCGGACAGGGGGCGCGAATGGCTACACCTTC.

This clone was recorded at least ten times. V is TRBV29-1 and J is TRBJ2-7; 7 positions match TRBD1. The trim removed 6 bases at V and 6 bases at J, leaving 11 bases unmatched. The CDR3 has 13 residues. Germline V gene data show CDR1 as SQVTM and CDR2 as ANQGSEA. This CDR3 reads CSVRQGWDSEQYF. For the CDR3, the DNA is TGCAGCGTGAGACAGGGCTGGGACAGCGAGCAGTACTTC.

This clone has ten or more counts. Other DNA sequences in the sample encode the same CDR3. The gene calls are TRBV3-1 and TRBJ1-1; TRBD1 is a possible D gene (6 bases). The CDR3 has 15 residues. CDR1 is LGHDT, CDR2 YNNKEL, per germline (reference sequence). Trimming cost V 1 base and J 2 bases, with 11 bases left between them. CDR3: CASSQVARGNTEAFF. DNA for the CDR3: TGTGCCAGCAGCCAAGTGGCCAGGGGAAACACTGAAGCTTTCTTT.

The rearrangement links TRBV24-1 to TRBJ1-5; D remains unclear. The germline gives CDR1 KGHDR, CDR2 SFDVKD. V was shortened by 4 bases and J by 0 bases, with 6 bases between the two germline ends. This CDR3 region has 14 residues. This chain's CDR3 is CATSEDHSNQPQHF. For the CDR3, the DNA is TGTGCCACCAGTGAGGACCATAGCAATCAGCCCCAGCATTTT.

This clone was seen many times. J is TRBJ2-5 and V is TRBV12-3 or TRBV12-4; D uncertain. The CDR3 is 14 amino acids. V was shortened by 5 bases and J by 0 bases, with 10 bases between the two germline ends. The DNA for the CDR3 is TGTGCCAGCAGTCGGTGGCAGTACCAAGAGACCCAGTACTTC. Translated, it gives CASSRWQYQETQYF.

This clone has ten or more counts. The rearrangement joins TRBV4-1 to TRBJ1-6; D is undetermined. With 0 bases removed from V and 4 bases from J, the gap between germline ends came to 7 bases. Germline-derived CDR1 and CDR2 are MGHRA and YSYEKL. The CDR3 is 15 residues long. The CDR3 protein is CASSQDGQYNSPLHF. The CDR3 coding sequence is TGCGCCAGCAGCCAAGACGGGCAGTATAATTCACCCCTCCACTTT.

This clone was counted a few times. A read error is possible here, since a much larger clone lies one base away. CDR3 residues: CASSPPLAGVYNEQFF. The CDR3 DNA sequence: TGCGCCAGCAGCCCCCCCTTAGCGGGGGTTTACAATGAGCAGTTCTTC. J is TRBJ2-1 and V is TRBV4-1; TRBD2 aligns across 9 bases. This CDR3 contains 16 residues. From germline, CDR1 is MGHRA and CDR2 YSYEKL. Unmatched junction bases numbered 8, after V lost 4 bases and J lost 4 bases.

The V call is TRBV4-1, the J call TRBJ2-5; D uncertain. Germline lookup yields CDR1 MGHRA and CDR2 YSYEKL. The CDR3 runs 17 residues. Trimming pared 4 bases from V and 0 bases from J, leaving 18 bases between. The CDR3 loop is CASSLTPLGLYQETQYF. The CDR3 DNA follows: TGCGCCAGCAGCCTCACACCCCTGGGGTTATACCAAGAGACCCAGTACTTC.

About this clone itself: A single base separates this from a much larger clone, so it may be a read error. J is TRBJ2-1 and V is TRBV5-4; no clear D gene. The CDR3 covers 14 residues. Germline V gene data show CDR1 as SGHNT and CDR2 as YYREEE (reference sequence). The V gene lost 0 bases and the J gene lost 8 bases, with 12 bases spanning the gap. This CDR3 is CASSLDLVGDEQFF. Here the CDR3 DNA reads TGTGCCAGCAGCTTGGACTTGGTAGGCGATGAGCAGTTCTTC.

In its sample, this clone is medium-sized. The chain combines TRBV12-3 or TRBV12-4 with TRBJ2-7; D gene uncertain. V was shortened by 6 bases and J by 6 bases, with 12 bases between the two germline ends. This CDR3 is 12 amino acids long. CDR3 region: CASSSNYVEQYF. CDR3 DNA: TGTGCCAGCAGCTCGAATTACGTCGAGCAGTACTTC.

This clone occurred many times. V gene TRBV30 combines with J gene TRBJ1-1, with D possibly TRBD1 on 6 matching bases. The germline CDR1 and CDR2 sequences are GTSNPN and SVGIG (reference sequence). This CDR3 contains 12 residues. Trimming stripped 0 bases from V and 5 bases from J, with 7 bases between. CDR3 bases: TGTGCCTGGAGTGTAGGGGGGACTGAAGCTTTCTTT. Its translation: CAWSVGGTEAFF. Supplemented by reference TRBV30 and TRBJ1-1, the full variable domain reads SQTIHQWPATLVQPVGSPLSLECTVEGTSNPNLYWYRQAAGRGLQLLFYSVGIGQISSEVPQNLSASRPQDRQFILSSKKLLLSDSGFYLCAWSVGGTEAFFGQGTRLTVV.

This clone was seen repeatedly, ten times or more. The V and J genes are TRBV11-1 and TRBJ1-1; TRBD1 is a possible D gene (6 bases). V was trimmed by 5 bases and J by 3 bases, leaving 19 bases between them. Germline V gene lookup returns CDR1 SGHAT and CDR2 FQDESV (reference sequence). The CDR3 contains 16 residues. CDR3: CASSRRGGTGHTEAFF. CDR3 coding DNA: TGTGCCAGCAGCCGTAGGGGGGGTACTGGGCACACTGAAGCTTTCTTT.

This clone was detected many times. Other nucleotide sequences in the sample specify the same CDR3. V gene TRBV9 combines with J gene TRBJ1-2; D remains ambiguous. The V gene's germline CDR1 is SGDLS and CDR2 YYNGEE. The V and J ends lost 0 bases and 4 bases respectively, with 7 bases between them. This CDR3 is 13 amino acids long. The CDR3 region has the DNA TGTGCCAGCAGCGTAGAGGAGGTCTATGGCTACACCTTC. Protein: CASSVEEVYGYTF.

By proportion, this clone is medium-sized. The chain recombines TRBV27 with TRBJ2-7, with D perhaps matching TRBD1 (6 bases). V was clipped by 7 bases and J by 4 bases, with 20 bases between them. Germline CDR1 is MNHEY and CDR2 is SMNVEV (reference sequence). The CDR3 runs to 15 residues. CDR3: CASTGVGGLPYEQYF. DNA of the CDR3: TGTGCCAGCACCGGAGTTGGGGGCCTCCCATACGAGCAGTACTTC.

The CDR3 bases are TGTGCCATCAGTGAATCGGGTTTTGGACATCAGTTCTTC. Translation: CAISESGFGHQFF. This sequence joins TRBV10-3 and TRBJ2-1; D perhaps matches TRBD1 (5 bases). V dropped 3 bases and J dropped 13 bases, with 16 bases sitting between them. Germline V lookup: CDR1 ENHRY, CDR2 SYGVKD. This CDR3 spans 13 amino acids.

This clone was seen a handful of times. A clone one base away is much larger, so this may be a read error. The V call is TRBV10-3, the J call TRBJ1-5; D call uncertain. In germline, CDR1 is ENHRY, CDR2 SYGVKD. The CDR3 is 14 amino acids. The CDR3 loop is CDISDEFSNQPQHF. The DNA for the CDR3 is TGTGACATCAGCGATGAATTTAGCAATCAGCCCCAGCATTTT.